The clone carrying this TCR beta chain showed up just a few times. As yet, its antigen is unknown. This entry belongs to a study of cytomegalovirus exposure and HLA in healthy donors. Whole-study results and caveats: The CMV antigen specificity of a few CMV-associated chains was confirmed through in vitro analysis.

The PCR ran on 60 Vbeta and 13 Jbeta primers. Measured with immunoSEQ multiplex PCR; TCRdb has only the in-frame clones, and not every one. The data contain roughly 43,000 clones, around two thirds of them seen just once; the ten biggest clones take up more than 8.5%. CDR3 length: 16 residues. Per the germline V gene, CDR1 is LGHNA and CDR2 is YSLEER. V gave up 7 bases and J gave up 5 bases; unmatched junction bases: 16. The gene calls are TRBV4-3 and TRBJ1-2; 7 nucleotides match TRBD1. This clonotype originated in a human donor in good health. Sequencing was carried out using PBMCs. The CDR3 coding sequence is TGCGCCAGCACAAAAGGGGTTCCGGGACAGTTTTATGGCTACACCTTC. The encoded protein is CASTKGVPGQFYGYTF.